The 20 T cell receptor beta chains listed next were all sequenced from one sample in a study of CD8 T cells in Susac syndrome (dated by TCRdb to about 2019). The receptor library was made with the immunoSEQ multiplex PCR assay. RNA was extracted using the RNeasy kit, and roughly 0.45 to 1 ug of the RNA was reverse transcribed with random hexamers. TCRdb passed the public sequencing reads through fastp at Q25 and MiXCR, retaining productive beta sequences. Rows with a matching CDR3 protein are joined into one entry that keeps the most common DNA and genes. Across this sample there are some 180,000 distinct CDR3 sequences, with about 95% seen only once. The ten largest clones take up 0.08% to 0.11% of the sample. Sample: CD4+ T cells from PBMCs. The origin of the receptors is a human donor in good health.

The chain carries TRBV11-2 and TRBJ2-5; D unresolved. Trimming pared 2 bases from V and 6 bases from J, leaving 4 bases between. Germline V gives CDR1 SGHAT, CDR2 FQNNGV. CDR3 length: 11 residues. The CDR3 nucleotides read TGTGCCAGCAGCTTAAAGAAGACCCAGTACTTC. As protein: CASSLKKTQYF.

This CDR3 reads CASSHTSNYGYTF. CDR3 DNA: TGTGCCAGCAGTCACACCTCTAACTATGGCTACACCTTC. J is TRBJ1-2 and V is TRBV6-2 or TRBV6-3; D is unclear. V lost 5 bases, J lost 0 bases, and 7 bases lay in between. CDR1 and CDR2 from the germline V gene are MNHEY and SVGEGT. The CDR3 extends over 13 amino acids.

The J gene is TRBJ2-7, the V gene TRBV29-1; 10 nucleotides align to TRBD1. This CDR3 contains 15 residues. Germline V gives CDR1 SQVTM, CDR2 ANQGSEA. V lost 5 bases to trimming and J lost 6 bases; unmatched junction nucleotides: 13. CDR3 sequence reads: CSVQPGTGARGEQYF. The DNA of the CDR3 is TGCAGCGTTCAGCCCGGGACAGGGGCCCGTGGCGAGCAGTACTTC.

A note on this clonotype: Relative to the germline gene, one junction end is altered; a read error may explain this. This rearrangement joins TRBV7-7 to TRBJ2-3; TRBD2 matches 8 bases. This CDR3 spans 15 amino acids. Germline V lookup: CDR1 SSHAT, CDR2 FNYEAQ (reference sequence). As DNA, the CDR3 is TGTGCTAGCAGCTCATCCACTAGCGGTGGTGATACGCAGTATTTT. Translated: CASSSSTSGGDTQYF.

The V gene is TRBV2, the J gene TRBJ1-5, with TRBD1 identical over 8 bases. Germline V CDR1 and CDR2: SNHLY, FYNNEI. This CDR3 is built from 13 residues. The V segment lost 5 bases and the J segment 8 bases; nucleotides outside the gene matches: 5. The chain's CDR3 is CASSWTGPEPQHF. CDR3 coding DNA: TGTGCCAGCAGTTGGACAGGGCCCGAGCCCCAGCATTTT.

This rearrangement joins TRBV29-1 to TRBJ1-2; 11 bases are shared with TRBD1. V dropped 6 bases and J dropped 4; count of bases not matched to a gene: 4. CDR3 size: 13 residues. The germline V gene encodes CDR1 SQVTM and CDR2 ANQGSEA. The CDR3 sequence: CSVEGTGGYGYTF. The DNA of the CDR3 is TGCAGCGTAGAGGGGACAGGGGGCTATGGCTACACCTTC.

V is TRBV9 and J is TRBJ2-1, with D uncertain. V lost 3 bases, J lost 6 bases, and 13 bases lay in between. Germline V gene sequence: CDR1 SGDLS, CDR2 YYNGEE. The CDR3 runs 14 residues. The CDR3 DNA follows: TGTGCCAGCAGCGAGCTAGTAGAACTCAATGAGCAGTTCTTC. Translated: CASSELVELNEQFF. The variable domain in full, with the rest retrieved from reference TRBV9 and TRBJ2-1, is DSGVTQTPKHLITATGQRVTLRCSPRSGDLSVYWYQQSLDQGLQFLIQYYNGEERAKGNILERFSAQQFPDLHSELNLSSLELGDSALYFCASSELVELNEQFFGPGTRLTVL.

This chain connects TRBV28 to TRBJ1-5; D remains unclear. Germline V CDR1 and CDR2: MDHEN, SYDVKM. The length of the CDR3 is 13 residues. V lost 7 bases and J lost 6, with 13 bases in between. The CDR3 coding sequence is TGTGCCAGCAACCTTCGTGCTGGTCAGCCCCAGCATTTT. Its translation: CASNLRAGQPQHF.

The gene calls are TRBV6-5 and TRBJ2-7; perhaps TRBD1 as D (6 bases). In germline, CDR1 is MNHEY, CDR2 SVGAGI. With 2 bases removed from V and 8 bases from J, the gap between germline ends came to 16 bases. This CDR3 has 14 residues. The CDR3: CASSYRDTLGQQYF. The CDR3 DNA is TGTGCCAGCAGTTACCGGGACACTTTAGGACAGCAGTACTTC.

The chain links TRBV4-2 to TRBJ2-3, with D uncertain. The V gene lost 0 bases and the J gene lost 3 bases, with 10 bases spanning the gap. The germline V gene encodes CDR1 LGHNA and CDR2 YNFKEQ. This CDR3 contains 15 residues. The CDR3 DNA is TGTGCCAGCAGCCAAGATAGGGTCGGAACAGATACGCAGTATTTT. As protein: CASSQDRVGTDTQYF.

The rearrangement uses TRBV14 and TRBJ2-7; D is unclear. The CDR3 is 13 amino acids. The germline V gene encodes CDR1 SGHDN and CDR2 FVKESK. V was shortened by 3 bases and J by 2 bases, with 8 bases between the two germline ends. The CDR3 loop is CASSQRHPYEQYF. The CDR3 nucleotides read TGTGCCAGCAGCCAGCGACATCCCTACGAGCAGTACTTC. The whole variable domain, filled in from reference TRBV14 and TRBJ2-7, reads EAGVTQFPSHSVIEKGQTVTLRCDPISGHDNLYWYRRVMGKEIKFLLHFVKESKQDESGMPNNRFLAERTGGTYSTLKVQPAELEDSGVYFCASSQRHPYEQYFGPGTRLTVT.

V is TRBV30 and J is TRBJ1-2, with 10 bases matching TRBD1. J lost 7 bases, V lost 0 bases, and 8 bases had no gene match. The CDR3 is made up of 15 amino acids. Germline CDR1 and CDR2: GTSNPN and SVGIG (reference sequence). DNA of the CDR3: TGTGCCTGGAGTGTTCCGGGACAGGGGAATATTGGCTACACCTTC. Amino acid sequence: CAWSVPGQGNIGYTF.

This clonotype was seen just once. For the CDR3, the DNA is TGTGCCAGCAGTTTAGTTGGTTCACGGGCGTACCCAGATACGCAGTATTTT. It specifies CASSLVGSRAYPDTQYF. The chain links TRBV12-3 or TRBV12-4 to TRBJ2-3; no reliable D call. V was shortened by 1 base and J by 4 bases, with 18 bases between the two germline ends. The CDR3 has 17 amino acids.

The gene calls are TRBV29-1 and TRBJ2-1; 7 positions match TRBD2. CDR3 length: 11 residues. Trimming cost V 6 bases and J 8 bases; bases outside gene matches: 4. Germline V gene sequence: CDR1 SQVTM, CDR2 ANQGSEA. The CDR3 DNA is TGCAGCGTAGGGAGGGACTATGAGCAGTTCTTC. This encodes CSVGRDYEQFF.

The J gene is TRBJ1-1, the V gene TRBV20-1; the D gene is possibly TRBD1 (6 bases). The germline gives CDR1 DFQATT, CDR2 SNEGSKA (reference sequence). There are 17 residues in the CDR3. Trimming removed 1 base at V and 0 bases at J, with 18 bases between. The CDR3 DNA is TGCAGTGCTAGAGTCATTACAGGGAGTCTTATGAACACTGAAGCTTTCTTT. It translates to CSARVITGSLMNTEAFF.

The chain uses TRBV29-1 and TRBJ1-3; tentative D call: TRBD1 (6 bases). Germline CDR1 and CDR2: SQVTM and ANQGSEA. The CDR3 is 14 residues long. Trimming left V 6 bases short and J 2 bases short, with 14 bases between. The CDR3 spells CSVAQGKAGNTIYF. The CDR3 DNA reads TGCAGCGTCGCACAGGGTAAAGCTGGAAACACCATATATTTT.

The rearrangement joins TRBV4-2 to TRBJ2-7; TRBD2 matches 11 bases. Germline-derived CDR1 and CDR2 are LGHNA and YNFKEQ. The V gene end was trimmed by 1 base and the J gene end by 4 bases; junction bases not matched to a gene: 9. The CDR3 has 17 amino acids. The CDR3 DNA follows: TGTGCCAGCAGCCAAGTTGAACTAGCGGGAGAGGGGTACGAGCAGTACTTC. This translates into CASSQVELAGEGYEQYF.

The chain uses TRBV19 and TRBJ2-1; 10 nucleotides line up with TRBD2. Trimming took 8 bases from V and 3 from J; bases not matched to a gene: 16. The CDR3 consists of 18 residues. CDR1 LNHDA and CDR2 SQIVND come from the germline V gene (reference sequence). The CDR3 DNA reads as TGTGCCAGTCCACCCCGAACCGGGACTAGCGTTAACTACAATGAGCAGTTCTTC. This codes for CASPPRTGTSVNYNEQFF.

This chain joins TRBV7-2 and TRBJ2-1, with TRBD1 identical over 8 bases. The CDR3 loop spans 16 amino acids. With V trimmed by 4 bases and J by 0 bases, 5 bases remained unmatched. Per the germline V gene, CDR1 is SGHTA and CDR2 is FQGNSA. CDR3 sequence reads: CASSSQGASSYNEQFF. In DNA form, the CDR3 reads TGTGCCAGCAGCTCGCAGGGGGCCAGCTCCTACAATGAGCAGTTCTTC.

This clonotype was observed a handful of times. The genes are TRBV12-3 or TRBV12-4 and TRBJ2-1, with a tentative D call TRBD2 (5 bases). Trimming took off 3 bases at V and 0 bases at J, with 6 bases between the two ends. CDR3 size: 14 residues. The CDR3, as DNA: TGTGCCAGCAGTTTGAGCGGCTCCTACAATGAGCAGTTCTTC. Protein sequence: CASSLSGSYNEQFF.